This entry lists 3 T cell receptor beta chains sequenced from one sample in a study of immune cell composition in non-small cell lung cancer (dated by TCRdb to the late 2010s). The method behind the library was the immunoSEQ multiplex PCR assay. TCRdb re-hosts the immuneACCESS table, in-frame sequences only. Its copies lack some clones; in the studies checked, an unresolved V gene accounts for under half of them, and the cause for the rest is not known. This sample holds over 7,500 clones; 60% to 80% were observed only once. More than 10% of the sample goes to the ten largest clones. Normal lung samples came from the same patient and consisted of non-adjacent lung tissue collected as far from the tumour as possible, at a distance of at least 3 cm. Sequencing was done on a sample of non-adjacent lung tissue. Source of these receptors: a human donor with non-small cell lung cancer.

The rearrangement joins TRBV6-1 to TRBJ1-6; D remains ambiguous. The length of the CDR3 is 15 residues. Germline CDR1 reads MNHNS; CDR2 reads SASEGT. The ends were cut back, 1 base at V and 7 bases at J, with 11 bases in the middle. CDR3 sequence: CASSEVATSNSPLHF. The CDR3 DNA follows: TGTGCCAGCAGTGAAGTGGCCACCAGCAATTCACCCCTCCACTTT.

This chain links TRBV7-2 with TRBJ2-1; no clear D. V lost 1 base to trimming and J lost 8 bases, with 9 bases between them. The germline CDR1 and CDR2 sequences are SGHTA and FQGNSA. CDR3 length equals 13 residues. CDR3 protein: CASSLDYGDEQFF. The CDR3 DNA reads TGTGCCAGCAGCTTAGACTATGGTGATGAGCAGTTCTTC.

This clone showed up just a few times. This rearrangement joins TRBV29-1 to TRBJ1-3; D unclear. The length of the CDR3 is 14 residues. Trimming removed 5 bases from V and 2 bases from J, with 13 bases in between. Looked up from germline, CDR1 is SQVTM and CDR2 is ANQGSEA. The CDR3 protein is CSVRVPAAGNTIYF. The CDR3 DNA sequence: TGCAGCGTTCGTGTCCCGGCCGCTGGAAACACCATATATTTT. The full variable domain, completed using reference TRBV29-1 and TRBJ1-3, is SAVISQKPSRDICQRGTSLTIQCQVDSQVTMMFWYRQQPGQSLTLIATANQGSEATYESGFVIDKFPISRPNLTFSTLTVSNMSPEDSSIYLCSVRVPAAGNTIYFGEGSWLTVV.